The 5 T cell receptor beta chains listed next were all sequenced from one sample in a study of T cell repertoires in cytomegalovirus infection. These receptors' targets are unknown. TCRdb processed the reads anew with MiXCR; each CDR3 protein has one entry. The table lists about 51,000 distinct CDR3 sequences, over 15% of them singletons, with around 27% in the top ten. Specimen: CD8+ T cells from cultured PBMCs, collected from culture after CMV antigen stimulation. The receptors derive from a human donor in good health (CMV status not recorded). Some clones in this sample may be carry-over from other donors' samples.

This rearrangement joins TRBV11-2 to TRBJ2-7; TRBD1 matches 7 bases. Per the germline V gene, CDR1 is SGHAT and CDR2 is FQNNGV. V shed 5 bases and J 2 bases; nucleotides not matched to a gene: 6. CDR3 length: 14 residues. The CDR3 sequence is CASSTQQGTYEQYF. The CDR3 DNA reads as TGTGCCAGCAGCACCCAACAGGGGACCTACGAGCAGTACTTC. The variable domain in full, with the rest retrieved from reference TRBV11-2 and TRBJ2-7, is EAGVAQSPRYKIIEKRQSVAFWCNPISGHATLYWYQQILGQGPKLLIQFQNNGVVDDSQLPKDRFSAERLKGVDSTLKIQPAKLEDSAVYLCASSTQQGTYEQYFGPGTRLTVT.

The CDR3 protein is CASKRTSGRDTQYF. The DNA for the CDR3 is TGTGCCAGCAAGCGGACTAGCGGGAGGGATACGCAGTATTTT. J is TRBJ2-3 and V is TRBV7-6, with 14 bases fitting TRBD2. The germline gives CDR1 SGHVS, CDR2 FNYEAQ. Germline trimming cut 7 bases from V and 6 bases from J; bases unmatched to any gene: 3. The CDR3 has 14 amino acids.

V is TRBV7-8 and J is TRBJ2-3; D remains unclear. Germline values: CDR1 SGHVS, CDR2 FQNEAQ. With 4 bases removed from V and 4 bases from J, the gap between germline ends came to 9 bases. The CDR3 covers 13 residues. CDR3 DNA: TGTGCCAGCAGCTCCCCGTCATCAGATACGCAGTATTTT. It specifies CASSSPSSDTQYF.

Ten or more counts support this clonotype. V usage is TRBV18 and J usage is TRBJ1-1; D is ambiguous. V shed 2 bases and J shed 7 bases, with 11 bases lying between them. This CDR3 comprises 13 residues. CDR1 and CDR2 from the germline V gene are KGHSH and LQKENI. CDR3 nucleotide sequence: TGTGCCAGCTCACCATTGTCGTACCGTGAAGCTTTCTTT. Translation: CASSPLSYREAFF.

There are a few counts of this clonotype. The CDR3 here is CASSQDGTVNQPQHF. CDR3 nucleotide sequence: TGCGCCAGCAGCCAAGACGGGACAGTTAATCAGCCCCAGCATTTT. V gene TRBV4-3 combines with J gene TRBJ1-5; 7 bases agree with TRBD1. Per the germline V gene, CDR1 is LGHNA and CDR2 is YSLEER. V gave up 0 bases and J gave up 4 bases; unmatched junction bases: 3. There are 15 residues in the CDR3.